Sequencing of this TCR beta chain was carried out in a study of CD8+ T cells in alopecia areata. This clone was counted a few times. Its antigen is still unknown. Sequencing relied on a cDNA template that was reverse transcribed from extracted RNA. The repertoire was sequenced with immunoSEQ multiplex PCR; TCRdb's copy has only in-frame clones and lacks some. The data contain roughly 200,000 clones, around half of them singletons. The CDR3 is made up of 15 amino acids. V was pared by 0 bases and J by 2 bases, with 10 bases between. Documented treatment: oral pan-JAK inhibitor, 5-10 mg twice daily. Study-wide findings and caveats: Both scalp clonality and the expanded CD8+ clones among the top 100 showed a significant decrease with tofacitinib.

This receptor was identified in a human donor with alopecia areata. The sequencing used CD8+ T cells sorted from blood, collected at week 24, from a patient treated with tofacitinib. The J gene is TRBJ1-1, the V gene TRBV23-1; D uncertain. TRBV23-1 is an ORF; its function is uncertain. CDR3 in DNA: TGCGCCAGCAGTCAATCGCCAGTTGTTAACACTGAAGCTTTCTTT. Its protein is CASSQSPVVNTEAFF.